These 16 T cell receptor beta chains share one sample of origin, sequenced in a study of T cells in women clearing cervical HPV infection (dated by TCRdb to between 2018 and 2020). Library creation used the immunoSEQ multiplex PCR assay. Entries here come from immuneACCESS through TCRdb and include only in-frame sequences with V and J called. Some clones fail to appear in such tables; in the studies checked, an unresolved V gene covers under half of the shortfall, and the cause of the remainder is unknown. This sample's records show tens of thousands of clones. Clones ranked in the top ten supply approximately 6% of the sample. Specimen: blood buffy coat. The receptors were sampled from a woman between 18 and 70 years old with a cervical HPV16 infection that either progressed to CIN3+ or cleared (not recorded which).

In the case of this clone: The observed sequence ends 3 residues before the CDR3 terminus, with the missing tail filled in from the germline J gene. The chain employs TRBV27 and TRBJ2-3; D may correspond to TRBD1 or TRBD2 (5 bases each). Germline assignment: CDR1 MNHEY and CDR2 SMNVEV (reference sequence). This CDR3 is 12 amino acids long. The V end lost 8 bases, the J end lost 6 bases, and 12 bases lay between the germline ends. The CDR3 region is CASQGASDTQYF. CDR3 DNA (partial): TGTGCCAGCCAGGGAGCATCGGATACG.

Concerning this clone: The CDR3 is cut off 3 residues early in the read; its end comes from the germline J gene. The chain recombines TRBV19 with TRBJ2-7, with D tentatively TRBD2 (5 bases). Germline CDR1 reads LNHDA; CDR2 reads SQIVND (reference sequence). This CDR3 spans 15 amino acids. The ends were cut back, 3 bases at V and 1 base at J, with 13 bases in the middle. CDR3 bases read: TGTGCCAGTAGTATTAAGAGGCTAGCATCCTACGAG. Its translation: CASSIKRLASYE. The CDR3 in full is CASSIKRLASYEQYF.

A remark on this clone: Read sequence stops 3 residues before the CDR3 end, and the germline J gene provides the missing end. The rearrangement joins TRBV10-3 to TRBJ2-7; TRBD2 matches 10 bases. The CDR3 has 16 amino acids. Germline trimming cut 5 bases from V and 3 bases from J; bases unmatched to any gene: 10. Germline V gene lookup returns CDR1 ENHRY and CDR2 SYGVKD. The DNA read from the CDR3 is TGTGCCATCAGTCCTGTTACTAGCGGGACAATCTACGAG. Encoded protein: CAISPVTSGTIYE. The whole CDR3 protein reads CAISPVTSGTIYEQYF.

With regard to this clone: The read gets to within 3 residues of the CDR3 end, and the germline J gene fills in the rest. The V call is TRBV5-1, the J call TRBJ2-7; no clear D. V was shortened by 4 bases and J by 3 bases, with 14 bases between the two germline ends. The CDR3 has 14 residues. Looked up from germline, CDR1 is SGHRS and CDR2 is YFSETQ. The covered CDR3 bases are TGCGCCAGCAGCCCCAAAGTCGGGTACTACGAG. It codes for CASSPKVGYYE. The entire CDR3 is CASSPKVGYYEQYF.

The CDR3 region is CSASPGQWYYNDYTF. CDR3 bases read: TGCAGTGCTTCCCCGGGACAATGGTACTACAATGAC. The rearrangement joins TRBV20-1 to TRBJ1-2; maybe TRBD1 (6 bases). With the read ending 3 residues before the CDR3 end, the germline J gene is used to fill in that end. The CDR3 runs to 15 residues. Germline CDR1 DFQATT, CDR2 SNEGSKA (reference sequence).

As regards this clone: The read stops 3 residues short of the end of the CDR3; the missing end is completed from the germline J gene. J is TRBJ1-2 and V is TRBV2; 10 positions agree with TRBD1. This CDR3 contains 12 residues. Looked up from germline, CDR1 is SNHLY and CDR2 is FYNNEI. CDR3 DNA (partial): TGTGCCAGCACGACAGGGGGCTTGAGC. It codes for CASTTGGLS. The whole CDR3 region reads CASTTGGLSYTF.

To note about this clone: The read stops 3 residues short of the end of the CDR3; the missing end is completed from the germline J gene. J is TRBJ1-6 and V is TRBV19, with TRBD1 matching 9 bases. There are 16 residues in the CDR3. Unmatched junction bases numbered 13, after V lost 6 bases and J lost 10 bases. Germline-derived CDR1 and CDR2 are LNHDA and SQIVND (reference sequence). Here the CDR3 reads CASRYVTQGALSPLHF. CDR3 DNA, as far as it was read: TGTGCCAGTAGATACGTGACACAGGGGGCCTTATCACCC.

On this clone itself: The CDR3 end is not reached by the read, which stops 3 residues before it; the germline J gene fills it in. This chain connects TRBV28 to TRBJ2-1; tentatively, D is TRBD1 (6 bases). Between the trimmed V and J ends, which lost 5 bases and 0 bases, there was a span of 14 bases. In germline, CDR1 is MDHEN, CDR2 SYDVKM. This CDR3 is 16 amino acids long. CDR3 residues: CASSKWGQSSYNEQFF. Partial CDR3 DNA: TGTGCCAGCAGTAAGTGGGGGCAGAGCTCCTACAATGAG.

CDR3 sequence reads: CATLPGTDTPYGYTF. CDR3 bases read: TGTGCCACCCTCCCAGGAACGGATACTCCCTATGGC. The chain recombines TRBV19 with TRBJ1-2; no clear D. The read terminates 3 residues ahead of where the CDR3 ends, so the germline J gene completes it. The CDR3 extends over 15 amino acids. Germline assignment: CDR1 LNHDA and CDR2 SQIVND (reference sequence). Between the trimmed V and J ends, which lost 10 bases and 4 bases, there was a span of 22 bases.

As concerns this clone: Read data end 3 residues before the CDR3 end; the end is taken from the germline J gene. The J gene is TRBJ1-6, the V gene TRBV20-1, with 7 bases matching TRBD1. The V segment lost 1 base and the J segment 7 bases; nucleotides outside the gene matches: 10. In germline, CDR1 is DFQATT, CDR2 SNEGSKA (reference sequence). The CDR3 is 16 residues long. This CDR3 is CSARAGTELNNSPLHF. The DNA read from the CDR3 is TGCAGTGCTAGAGCCGGGACAGAATTAAACAATTCACCC.

As regards this clone: Read coverage stops 3 residues before the CDR3 terminus; the germline J gene supplies the remainder. V usage is TRBV29-1 and J usage is TRBJ2-1; 10 bases are shared with TRBD1. CDR1 is SQVTM, CDR2 ANQGSEA, per germline. The CDR3 totals 16 residues. V shed 1 base, J shed 2 bases, and the junction held 5 bases outside the gene matches. The CDR3 bases that were read are TGCAGCGTTGAAGTCCCGACAGGGGGCACCTACAATGAG. It specifies CSVEVPTGGTYNE. The entire CDR3 sequence reads CSVEVPTGGTYNEQFF.

Points on this clone: The read stops 3 residues short of the end of the CDR3; the missing end is completed from the germline J gene. The V and J genes are TRBV6-2 or TRBV6-3 and TRBJ2-4, with D perhaps TRBD2 (5 bases). From germline, CDR1 is MNHEY and CDR2 SVGEGT. CDR3 length: 13 amino acids. With 6 bases removed from V and 5 bases from J, the gap between germline ends came to 11 bases. The sequenced CDR3 bases are TGTGCCAGCAGCCTCGACGGGGAAAACATT. Protein: CASSLDGENI. The whole CDR3 protein reads CASSLDGENIQYF.

As concerns this clone: The read stops 3 residues short of the end of the CDR3; the missing end is completed from the germline J gene. The chain has TRBV7-2 and TRBJ2-4; the match to TRBD1 covers 11 bases. In germline, CDR1 is SGHTA, CDR2 FQGNSA. V lost 4 bases to trimming and J lost 7 bases; unmatched junction nucleotides: 3. The CDR3 has 14 residues. The sequenced CDR3 bases are TGTGCCAGCAGCTCCCGGGACAGGGGGAACATT. Its protein is CASSSRDRGNI. The full CDR3 is CASSSRDRGNIQYF.

Comments on this clone: The read ends 3 residues before the CDR3 terminus; that terminus is restored from the germline J gene. J is TRBJ1-3 and V is TRBV7-8, with a tentative D call TRBD1 (5 bases). Trimming took 4 bases from V and 0 from J, leaving 10 bases between them. Germline V gives CDR1 SGHVS, CDR2 FQNEAQ. This CDR3 is 15 amino acids long. The CDR3 reads CASSSDRVSGNTIYF. CDR3 DNA (partial): TGTGCCAGCAGCTCCGACAGAGTCTCTGGAAACACC.

Regarding this clone: The read falls 3 residues short of the CDR3 end, and the missing part is taken from the germline J gene. V usage is TRBV30 and J usage is TRBJ1-2; 9 bases align to TRBD1. This CDR3 is built from 13 residues. Germline loops: CDR1 GTSNPN, CDR2 SVGIG (reference sequence). The covered CDR3 bases are TGTGCCTGGAACCGGGGACAGGGTTACGAC. Amino acids: CAWNRGQGYD. The whole CDR3 reads CAWNRGQGYDYTF.

Comments on this clone: Read sequence stops 3 residues before the CDR3 end, and the germline J gene provides the missing end. V is TRBV7-9 and J is TRBJ1-6, with D hard to call. Per the germline V gene, CDR1 is SEHNR and CDR2 is FQNEAQ (reference sequence). This CDR3 is built from 13 residues. The V end was cut by 5 bases, the J end by 10 bases, with 12 bases between. The CDR3 region is CASSRKRESPLHF. The CDR3 bases that were read are TGTGCCAGCAGCCGCAAGCGGGAGTCACCC.